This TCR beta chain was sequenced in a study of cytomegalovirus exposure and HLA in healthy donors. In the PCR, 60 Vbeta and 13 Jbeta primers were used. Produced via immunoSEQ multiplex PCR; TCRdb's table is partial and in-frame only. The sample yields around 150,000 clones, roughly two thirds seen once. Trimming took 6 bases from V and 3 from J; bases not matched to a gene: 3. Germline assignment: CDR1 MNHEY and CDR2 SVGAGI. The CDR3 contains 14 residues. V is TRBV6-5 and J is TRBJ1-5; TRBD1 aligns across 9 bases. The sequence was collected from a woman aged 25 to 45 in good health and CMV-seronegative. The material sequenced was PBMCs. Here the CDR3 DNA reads TGTGCCAGCAGAACAGGGGGCCTCAATCAGCCCCAGCATTTT. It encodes CASRTGGLNQPQHF.